Listed here are 20 T cell receptor beta chains from one sample, sequenced in a study of T cells after somatic rescue of genetic block. Using immunoSEQ multiplex PCR, the repertoire was profiled, and TCRdb retains in-frame clones only, with some absent. The table shows some 90,000 clones, with approximately 90% occurring only once. The sequencing sample was made of peripheral blood mononuclear cells (PBMCs). These receptors were collected from a woman aged 18 to 35.

CDR3 region: CASSAGLAEENEQFF. Here the CDR3 DNA reads TGTGCCAGCAGCGCCGGACTAGCGGAAGAGAATGAGCAGTTCTTC. This chain uses TRBV9 with TRBJ2-1; 10 bases align to TRBD2. Germline V gene lookup returns CDR1 SGDLS and CDR2 YYNGEE. V trimming: 3 bases; J trimming: 7 bases; junction bases outside the gene matches: 7. CDR3 length equals 15 residues.

CDR3 sequence reads: CASSSHPWAEAFF. The DNA of the CDR3 is TGTGCCAGCAGTTCCCATCCCTGGGCTGAAGCTTTCTTT. The rearrangement joins TRBV27 to TRBJ1-1, with unresolved D. The CDR3 contains 13 residues. The germline V gene has CDR1 MNHEY and CDR2 SMNVEV (reference sequence). V was shortened by 4 bases and J by 6 bases, with 12 bases between the two germline ends.

V is TRBV10-3 and J is TRBJ1-1, with D uncertain. Germline lookup yields CDR1 ENHRY and CDR2 SYGVKD. Trimming took 11 bases from V and 4 from J, leaving 17 bases between them. CDR3 length equals 13 residues. For the CDR3, the DNA is TGTGCCTCCTCGACACCGGACGGCACTGAAGCTTTCTTT. Translating gives CASSTPDGTEAFF.

The chain links TRBV7-8 to TRBJ2-6; 8 nucleotides align to TRBD1. The V gene end was trimmed by 3 bases and the J gene end by 0 bases; junction bases not matched to a gene: 4. Germline values: CDR1 SGHVS, CDR2 FQNEAQ. This CDR3 has 17 residues. CDR3 nucleotides: TGTGCCAGCAGCTTGGGACAGGTGATCTCTGGGGCCAACGTCCTGACTTTC. Translating gives CASSLGQVISGANVLTF.

This clone came up a few times. The chain combines TRBV6-1 with TRBJ2-1, with D unclear. The germline CDR1 and CDR2 sequences are MNHNS and SASEGT. Trimming stripped 8 bases from V and 7 bases from J, with 15 bases between. The CDR3 runs to 13 residues. CDR3 protein: CASGEALVNEQFF. DNA for the CDR3: TGTGCCAGCGGAGAGGCCCTTGTGAATGAGCAGTTCTTC.

The table lists this clone with a few counts. The V call is TRBV28, the J call TRBJ1-2, with D hard to call. CDR1 and CDR2 (germline): MDHEN, SYDVKM. V was cut by 3 bases and J by 3 bases, with 8 bases left in between. The CDR3 is 13 residues long. This CDR3 reads CASSFLTDYGYTF. The CDR3 DNA is TGTGCCAGCAGTTTTCTTACAGACTATGGCTACACCTTC.

The chain is built from TRBV5-1 and TRBJ2-7, with 8 bases lining up with TRBD1. Looked up from germline, CDR1 is SGHRS and CDR2 is YFSETQ. Trimming at V came to 3 bases and at J to 2 bases, leaving 4 bases not matched to a gene. The CDR3 runs to 14 residues. CDR3 nucleotides: TGCGCCAGCAGCTACAGGGGGGTTCCCTACGAGCAGTACTTC. This sequence encodes CASSYRGVPYEQYF. The variable domain in full, with the rest retrieved from reference TRBV5-1 and TRBJ2-7, is KAGVTQTPRYLIKTRGQQVTLSCSPISGHRSVSWYQQTPGQGLQFLFEYFSETQRNKGNFPGRFSGRQFSNSRSEMNVSTLELGDSALYLCASSYRGVPYEQYFGPGTRLTVT.

V is TRBV9 and J is TRBJ2-5, with 15 positions matching TRBD2. V lost 0 bases and J lost 1; bases outside the gene matches: 4. Germline CDR1 SGDLS, CDR2 YYNGEE. The CDR3 covers 18 residues. The CDR3 DNA reads TGTGCCAGCAGCGTAGGGACTAGCGGGAGGGCCCTCCAAGAGACCCAGTACTTC. This sequence encodes CASSVGTSGRALQETQYF.

This chain links TRBV5-1 with TRBJ1-2; D not certain. Trimming took 0 bases from V and 13 from J, leaving 16 bases between them. From germline, CDR1 is SGHRS and CDR2 YFSETQ. CDR3 length: 13 residues. CDR3 sequence (DNA): TGCGCCAGCAGCTTGGCAGGTCCCCAAGGGTCCACCTTC. It yields the protein CASSLAGPQGSTF.

The V call is TRBV7-6, the J call TRBJ2-5, with D perhaps matching TRBD2 (5 bases). The germline CDR1 and CDR2 sequences are SGHVS and FNYEAQ. V lost 0 bases, J lost 6 bases, and 8 bases lay in between. This CDR3 contains 13 residues. CDR3 coding DNA: TGTGCCAGCAGCTTAGCCCCGGGGAAGACCCAGTACTTC. Amino acid sequence: CASSLAPGKTQYF. Based on the CDR3 plus reference TRBV7-6 and TRBJ2-5, the full variable domain is GAGVSQSPRYKVTKRGQDVALRCDPISGHVSLYWYRQALGQGPEFLTYFNYEAQQDKSGLPNDRFSAERPEGSISTLTIQRTEQRDSAMYRCASSLAPGKTQYFGPGTRLLVL.

The CDR3 here is CASGLGQGTEAFF. In nucleotides, the CDR3 is TGTGCCAGCGGGCTGGGACAGGGCACTGAAGCTTTCTTT. The V gene is TRBV2, the J gene TRBJ1-1; 9 bases are shared with TRBD1. J was trimmed by 4 bases and V by 8 bases; bases with no gene match: 5. The germline CDR1 and CDR2 sequences are SNHLY and FYNNEI. The CDR3 is 13 amino acids.

V usage is TRBV28 and J usage is TRBJ1-3; no clear D. Deletions cut 5 bases from V and 0 bases from J, with 11 bases between. CDR3 length: 15 amino acids. Germline V gene sequence: CDR1 MDHEN, CDR2 SYDVKM. CDR3 DNA: TGTGCCAGCAGTCAGTGGAGCCTCTCTGGAAACACCATATATTTT. Its translation: CASSQWSLSGNTIYF.

The chain combines TRBV6-4 with TRBJ2-5; maybe TRBD2 (5 bases). The CDR3 loop spans 17 amino acids. The V end lost 0 bases, the J end lost 7 bases, and 21 bases lay between the germline ends. Germline V gene lookup returns CDR1 MRHNA and CDR2 SNTAGT. CDR3 coding DNA: TGTGCCAGCAGTGACTCGAAGGAGGACCTAAAGATTTCGACCCAGTACTTC. Translating gives CASSDSKEDLKISTQYF.

This clone was seen only a few times. This chain uses TRBV29-1 with TRBJ1-4, with a weak D call TRBD1 (6 bases). V lost 6 bases to trimming and J lost 14 bases, with 16 bases between them. The CDR3 covers 11 residues. CDR1 and CDR2 from the germline V gene are SQVTM and ANQGSEA. The chain's CDR3 is CSVSTGLFLFF. The CDR3, as DNA: TGCAGCGTCTCCACAGGGTTATTCCTGTTTTTT.

The chain has TRBV30 and TRBJ1-5, with 11 positions matching TRBD1. Trimming at V came to 5 bases and at J to 7 bases, leaving 4 bases not matched to a gene. The CDR3 has 13 amino acids. Germline V gene sequence: CDR1 GTSNPN, CDR2 SVGIG (reference sequence). The CDR3 reads CAWSGTGGQPQHF. The CDR3 nucleotides read TGTGCCTGGTCAGGGACAGGGGGGCAGCCCCAGCATTTT. Complete variable domain (other parts from reference TRBV30 and TRBJ1-5): SQTIHQWPATLVQPVGSPLSLECTVEGTSNPNLYWYRQAAGRGLQLLFYSVGIGQISSEVPQNLSASRPQDRQFILSSKKLLLSDSGFYLCAWSGTGGQPQHFGDGTRLSIL.

In its sample, this clone was seen a few times. The V call is TRBV2, the J call TRBJ2-5; tentative D call: TRBD1 (5 bases). CDR1 is SNHLY and CDR2 is FYNNEI in the germline V gene. The CDR3 sequence is 11 residues long. The V and J ends lost 10 bases and 10 bases respectively, with 16 bases between them. CDR3 in amino acids: CATDGPQGQYF. The CDR3 DNA reads TGTGCCACCGACGGACCTCAGGGCCAGTACTTC.

The chain couples TRBV25-1 to TRBJ2-2; perhaps D is TRBD1 or TRBD2 (5 bases each). V was pared by 2 bases and J by 4 bases, with 11 bases between. Germline CDR1 MGHDK, CDR2 SYGVNS. This CDR3 is built from 15 residues. The DNA for the CDR3 is TGTGCCAGCAGTGAAGGGACCCTTCGCACCGGGGAGCTGTTTTTT. This gives the protein CASSEGTLRTGELFF.

V gene TRBV6-6 combines with J gene TRBJ1-5; no clear D gene. The CDR3 covers 14 residues. The V gene's germline CDR1 is MNHNY and CDR2 SVGAGI (reference sequence). Trimming left V 2 bases short and J 3 bases short, with 8 bases between. CDR3 in amino acids: CASSYGGLNQPQHF. The CDR3 coding sequence is TGTGCCAGCAGTTACGGCGGCCTCAATCAGCCCCAGCATTTT.

This clone was observed a single time. The V call is TRBV14, the J call TRBJ2-2; D uncertain. Trimming left V 0 bases short and J 2 bases short, with 7 bases between. Germline CDR1 SGHDN, CDR2 FVKESK. The CDR3 runs 15 residues. The CDR3, as DNA: TGTGCCAGCAGCCAAGATATCGGTAACACCGGGGAGCTGTTTTTT. It codes for CASSQDIGNTGELFF.

The V call is TRBV7-9, the J call TRBJ2-7; the D gene could be TRBD1 or TRBD2 (5 bases each). This CDR3 has 15 amino acids. From germline, CDR1 is SEHNR and CDR2 FQNEAQ (reference sequence). V lost 2 bases and J 4 bases, leaving 15 bases between the germline ends. In nucleotides, the CDR3 is TGTGCCAGCAGCTTACCGGGACCGCAACCTTACGAGCAGTACTTC. Amino acids: CASSLPGPQPYEQYF.